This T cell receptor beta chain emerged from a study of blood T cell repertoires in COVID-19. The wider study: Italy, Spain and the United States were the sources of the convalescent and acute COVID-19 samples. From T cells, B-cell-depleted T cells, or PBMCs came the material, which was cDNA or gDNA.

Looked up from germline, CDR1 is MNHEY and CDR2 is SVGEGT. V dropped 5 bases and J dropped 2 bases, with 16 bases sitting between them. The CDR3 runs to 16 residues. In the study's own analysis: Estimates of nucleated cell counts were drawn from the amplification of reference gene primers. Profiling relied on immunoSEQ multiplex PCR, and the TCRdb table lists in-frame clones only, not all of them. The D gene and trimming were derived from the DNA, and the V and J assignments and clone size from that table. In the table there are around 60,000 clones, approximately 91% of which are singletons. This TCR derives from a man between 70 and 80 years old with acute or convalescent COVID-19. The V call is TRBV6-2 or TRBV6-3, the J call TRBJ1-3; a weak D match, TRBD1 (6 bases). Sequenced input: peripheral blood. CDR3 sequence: CASSDIGQRAGNTIYF. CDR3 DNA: TGTGCCAGCAGTGACATCGGACAGAGGGCTGGAAACACCATATATTTT.